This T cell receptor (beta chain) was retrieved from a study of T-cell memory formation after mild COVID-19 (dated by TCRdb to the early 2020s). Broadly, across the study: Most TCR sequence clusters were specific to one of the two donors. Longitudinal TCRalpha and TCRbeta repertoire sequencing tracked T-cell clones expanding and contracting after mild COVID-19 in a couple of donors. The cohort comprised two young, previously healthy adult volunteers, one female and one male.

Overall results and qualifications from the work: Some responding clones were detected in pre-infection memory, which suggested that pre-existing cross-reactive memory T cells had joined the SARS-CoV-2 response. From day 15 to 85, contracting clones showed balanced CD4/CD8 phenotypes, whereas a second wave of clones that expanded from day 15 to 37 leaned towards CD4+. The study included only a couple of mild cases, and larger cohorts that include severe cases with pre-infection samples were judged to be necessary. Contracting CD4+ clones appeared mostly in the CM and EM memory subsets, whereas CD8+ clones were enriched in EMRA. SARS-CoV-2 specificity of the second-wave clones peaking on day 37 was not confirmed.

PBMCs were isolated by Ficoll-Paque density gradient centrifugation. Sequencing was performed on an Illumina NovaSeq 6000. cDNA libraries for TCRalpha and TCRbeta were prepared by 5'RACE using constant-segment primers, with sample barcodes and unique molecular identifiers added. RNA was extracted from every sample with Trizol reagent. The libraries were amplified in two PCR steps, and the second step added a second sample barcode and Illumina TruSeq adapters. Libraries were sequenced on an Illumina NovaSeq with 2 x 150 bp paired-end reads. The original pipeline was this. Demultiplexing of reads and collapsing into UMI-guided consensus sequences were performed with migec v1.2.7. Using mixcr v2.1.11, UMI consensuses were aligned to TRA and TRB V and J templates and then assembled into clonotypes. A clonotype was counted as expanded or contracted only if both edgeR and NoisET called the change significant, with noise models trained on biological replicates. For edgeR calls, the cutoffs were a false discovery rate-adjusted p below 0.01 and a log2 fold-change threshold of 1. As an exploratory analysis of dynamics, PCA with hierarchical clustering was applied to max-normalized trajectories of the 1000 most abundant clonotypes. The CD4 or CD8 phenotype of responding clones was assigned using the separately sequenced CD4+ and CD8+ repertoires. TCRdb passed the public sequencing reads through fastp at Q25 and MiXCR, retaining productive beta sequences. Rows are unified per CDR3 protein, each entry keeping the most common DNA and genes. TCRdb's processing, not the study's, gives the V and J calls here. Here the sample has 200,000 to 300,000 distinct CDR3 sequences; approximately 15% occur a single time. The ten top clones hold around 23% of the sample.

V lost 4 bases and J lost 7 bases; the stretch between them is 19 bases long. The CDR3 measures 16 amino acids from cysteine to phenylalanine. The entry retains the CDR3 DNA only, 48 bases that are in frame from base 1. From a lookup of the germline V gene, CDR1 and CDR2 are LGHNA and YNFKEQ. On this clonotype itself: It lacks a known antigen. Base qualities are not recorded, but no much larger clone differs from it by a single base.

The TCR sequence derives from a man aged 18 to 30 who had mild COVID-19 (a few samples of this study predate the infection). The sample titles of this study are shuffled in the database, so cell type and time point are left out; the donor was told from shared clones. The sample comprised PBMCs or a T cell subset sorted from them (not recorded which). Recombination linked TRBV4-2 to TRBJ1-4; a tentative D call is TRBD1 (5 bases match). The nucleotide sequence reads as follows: TGTGCCAGCAGCCCTCCCCGACGGGGCTGGAGTGAAAAACTGTTTTTT. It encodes CASSPPRRGWSEKLFF.